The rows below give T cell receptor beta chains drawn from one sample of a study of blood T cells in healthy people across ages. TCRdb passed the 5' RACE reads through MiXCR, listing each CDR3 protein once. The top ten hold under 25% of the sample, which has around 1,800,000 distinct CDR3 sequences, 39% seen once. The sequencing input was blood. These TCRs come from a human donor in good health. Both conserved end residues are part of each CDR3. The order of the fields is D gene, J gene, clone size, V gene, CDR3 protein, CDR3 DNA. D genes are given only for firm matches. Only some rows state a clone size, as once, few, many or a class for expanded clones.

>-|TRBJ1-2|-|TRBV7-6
CASSLDGGESGYTF
TGTGCCAGCAGCTTAGACGGAGGGGAAAGTGGCTACACCTTC
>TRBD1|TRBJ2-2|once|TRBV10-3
CAITKTGLINTGELFF
TGTGCCATCACCAAGACAGGGCTGATTAACACCGGGGAGCTGTTTTTT
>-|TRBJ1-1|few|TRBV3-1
CASSHDQLLNTEAFF
TGTGCCAGCAGCCACGATCAGCTACTGAACACTGAAGCTTTCTTT
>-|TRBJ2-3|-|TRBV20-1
CSAPGPLGVDTQYF
TGCAGTGCCCCCGGGCCATTAGGGGTAGATACGCAGTATTTT
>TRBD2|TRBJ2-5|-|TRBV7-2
CASGAGGREQYF
TGTGCCAGTGGGGCGGGGGGAAGGGAGCAGTACTTC
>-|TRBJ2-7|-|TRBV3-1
CASSQEIGTTYEQYF
TGTGCCAGCAGCCAAGAGATAGGGACAACCTACGAGCAGTACTTC
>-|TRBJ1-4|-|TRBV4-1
CASSQGPGQSNEKLFF
TGCGCCAGCAGCCAAGGCCCAGGACAGAGTAATGAAAAACTGTTTTTT
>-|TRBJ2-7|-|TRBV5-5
CASSPLPGTYEQYF
TGTGCCAGCAGCCCGCTTCCAGGGACCTACGAGCAGTACTTC
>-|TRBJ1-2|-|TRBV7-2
CASSPTSGGYGYTF
TGTGCCAGCAGCCCCACCTCGGGGGGCTATGGCTACACCTTC
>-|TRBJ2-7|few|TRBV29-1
CSVASGLNYEQYF
TGCAGCGTTGCGTCGGGCCTTAATTACGAGCAGTACTTC
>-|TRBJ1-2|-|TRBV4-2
CASSQERQENYGYTF
TGTGCCAGCAGCCAAGAGCGTCAGGAGAACTATGGCTACACCTTC
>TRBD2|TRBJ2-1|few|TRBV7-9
CASSLSGGTVYNEQFF
TGTGCCAGCAGCTTATCGGGGGGAACAGTCTACAATGAGCAGTTCTTC
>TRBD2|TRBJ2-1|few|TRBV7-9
CASRPSGAGNEQFF
TGTGCCAGCCGACCTAGCGGGGCGGGCAATGAGCAGTTCTTC
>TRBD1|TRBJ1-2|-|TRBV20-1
CSARETGTGWTYTF
TGCAGTGCTAGAGAAACCGGGACAGGGTGGACCTACACCTTC
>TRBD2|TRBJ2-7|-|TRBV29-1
CSALRGVTSNEQYF
TGCAGCGCTTTGCGGGGGGTCACCTCCAATGAGCAGTACTTC
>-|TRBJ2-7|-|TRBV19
CASLSRSRTEQSGYEQYF
TGTGCCAGTCTCAGCAGGTCCAGAACCGAACAGTCCGGATACGAGCAGTACTTC
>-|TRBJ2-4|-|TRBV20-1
CSARDLPGSSRNIQYF
TGCAGTGCTAGAGATCTCCCGGGGAGTAGTAGAAACATTCAGTACTTC
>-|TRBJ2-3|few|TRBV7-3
CASSLTGGGGSTDTQYF
TGTGCCAGCAGCTTAACCGGGGGAGGGGGTAGCACAGATACGCAGTATTTT
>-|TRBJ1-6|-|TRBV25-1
CASSEYGTNSPLHF
TGTGCCAGCAGTGAATATGGGACCAATTCACCCCTCCACTTT
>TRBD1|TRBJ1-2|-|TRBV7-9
CASRPGTGTNYGYTF
TGTGCCAGCAGGCCCGGGACAGGGACTAACTATGGCTACACCTTC
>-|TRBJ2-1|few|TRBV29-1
CSADGLSSYNEQFF
TGCAGCGCGGACGGGCTAAGCTCCTACAATGAGCAGTTCTTC
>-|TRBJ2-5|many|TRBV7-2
CASSLVVSQETQYF
TGTGCCAGCAGCTTGGTTGTCTCACAAGAGACCCAGTACTTC
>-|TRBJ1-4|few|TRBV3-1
CASSQADEKLFF
TGTGCCAGCAGCCAAGCGGATGAAAAACTGTTTTTT
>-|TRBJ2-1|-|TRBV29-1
CSAEGEQFF
TGCAGCGCCGAGGGGGAGCAGTTCTTC
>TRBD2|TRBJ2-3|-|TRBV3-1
CASSRAGGHIRTDTQYF
TGTGCCAGCAGCCGAGCGGGGGGTCATATTCGCACAGATACGCAGTATTTT
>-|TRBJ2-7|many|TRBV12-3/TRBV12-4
CASSFRGEQYF
TGTGCCAGCAGTTTCAGGGGCGAGCAGTACTTC
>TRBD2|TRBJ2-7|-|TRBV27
CASSLGRGGGEQYF
TGTGCCAGCAGTTTAGGACGGGGGGGCGGCGAGCAGTACTTC
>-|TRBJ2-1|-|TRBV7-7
CASSRIELVNHNEQFF
TGTGCCAGCAGCCGAATTGAACTAGTAAACCACAATGAGCAGTTCTTC
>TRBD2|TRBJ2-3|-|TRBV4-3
CASSQLAGPDTQYF
TGCGCCAGCAGCCAGCTAGCGGGGCCAGATACGCAGTATTTT
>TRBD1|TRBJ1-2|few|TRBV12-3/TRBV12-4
CASSFRQTGGQGYTF
TGTGCCAGCAGTTTCCGCCAGACAGGGGGCCAGGGCTACACCTTC
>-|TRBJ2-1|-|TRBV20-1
CSALPGQLNNEQFF
TGCAGTGCTTTACCGGGACAACTAAACAATGAGCAGTTCTTC
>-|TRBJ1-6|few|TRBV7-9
CASSSRDQPGNSPLHF
TGTGCCAGCAGCTCCCGGGACCAGCCAGGGAATTCACCCCTCCACTTT
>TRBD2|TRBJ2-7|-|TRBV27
CASKGTREAYEQYF
TGTGCCAGCAAAGGGACTAGGGAGGCCTACGAGCAGTACTTC
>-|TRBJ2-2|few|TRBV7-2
CASSLQGGSTGELFF
TGTGCCAGCAGCTTACAGGGGGGTAGCACCGGGGAGCTGTTTTTT
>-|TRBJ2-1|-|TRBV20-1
CSARAPGIGSTYNEQFF
TGCAGTGCTAGAGCCCCAGGGATAGGGTCTACCTACAATGAGCAGTTCTTC